This entry describes one T cell receptor (beta chain). This sample stems from a study of blood T cell repertoires in COVID-19. Turning to the study itself: The study drew acute and convalescent COVID-19 samples from the United States, Italy and Spain.

Germline CDR1 is SNHLY and CDR2 is FYNNEI. This CDR3 is built from 17 residues. V lost 3 bases to trimming and J lost 3 bases; unmatched junction nucleotides: 7. As processed by the authors: Amplified reference gene primers provided the basis for estimating nucleated cell counts. The protocol was immunoSEQ multiplex PCR, while the TCRdb copy is restricted to in-frame clones and leaves out a portion. Clone size and V and J calls were adopted from that table, with D and trimming inferred from the DNA. The table shows under 150,000 clones, with around 77% occurring only once. The V call is TRBV2, the J call TRBJ2-7; 14 bases align to TRBD2. The TCR was taken from a human donor in a cohort sampled during active COVID-19. Sequencing was done on a sample of peripheral blood. CDR3 amino acids: CASSDPGLAGDYYEQYF. The CDR3 DNA sequence: TGTGCCAGCAGTGACCCGGGACTAGCGGGGGATTACTACGAGCAGTACTTC. Supplemented by reference TRBV2 and TRBJ2-7, the full variable domain reads EPEVTQTPSHQVTQMGQEVILRCVPISNHLYFYWYRQILGQKVEFLVSFYNNEISEKSEIFDDQFSVERPDGSNFTLKIRSTKLEDSAMYFCASSDPGLAGDYYEQYFGPGTRLTVT.